Presented here are 6 T cell receptor beta chains from one specimen sequenced in a study of CD8 T cells in Susac syndrome. cDNA came from about 0.5 to 1 ug RNA primed by random hexamers. TCRdb itself ran the immunoSEQ multiplex PCR reads through MiXCR, one entry per CDR3 protein. The sample lists 300,000 to 350,000 distinct CDR3 sequences, just over 90% occurring once. Specimen: CD4+ T cells from PBMCs. The receptors were gathered from a human donor with multiple sclerosis.

This sequence joins TRBV25-1 and TRBJ2-7; 9 bases map to TRBD2. J was trimmed by 2 bases and V by 3 bases; bases with no gene match: 8. The CDR3 has 16 residues. CDR1 is MGHDK and CDR2 is SYGVNS in the germline V gene. The CDR3, as DNA: TGTGCCAGCAGTGATGATGGGCGGGGGGGCACCTACGAGCAGTACTTC. Amino acids: CASSDDGRGGTYEQYF.

The chain uses TRBV29-1 and TRBJ1-1; the match to TRBD1 covers 9 bases. V was clipped by 7 bases and J by 2 bases; unmatched bases: 8. The germline V gene has CDR1 SQVTM and CDR2 ANQGSEA. The CDR3 consists of 14 residues. This CDR3 reads CSAVKTGGNTEAFF. In nucleotides, the CDR3 is TGCAGCGCCGTTAAGACAGGGGGAAACACTGAAGCTTTCTTT.

The chain uses TRBV2 and TRBJ1-5, with 9 bases fitting TRBD1. This CDR3 spans 16 amino acids. Germline loops: CDR1 SNHLY, CDR2 FYNNEI. V lost 6 bases and J lost 0; bases outside the gene matches: 6. CDR3 region: CASSRDRVYSNQPQHF. CDR3 nucleotides: TGTGCCAGCAGCAGGGACAGGGTCTATAGCAATCAGCCCCAGCATTTT. The full variable domain, its missing parts supplied by reference TRBV2 and TRBJ1-5, is EPEVTQTPSHQVTQMGQEVILRCVPISNHLYFYWYRQILGQKVEFLVSFYNNEISEKSEIFDDQFSVERPDGSNFTLKIRSTKLEDSAMYFCASSRDRVYSNQPQHFGDGTRLSIL.

The V gene is TRBV2, the J gene TRBJ2-1; D gene uncertain. The CDR3 is 15 amino acids. Trimming stripped 9 bases from V and 1 base from J, with 16 bases between. Germline lookup yields CDR1 SNHLY and CDR2 FYNNEI. Here the CDR3 reads CARKDPIGSYNEQFF. DNA for the CDR3: TGTGCCAGGAAGGACCCCATCGGATCCTACAATGAGCAGTTCTTC.

In DNA, the CDR3 is TGTGCCACCAGTGATGAGGGTACCACCGGGGAGCTGTTTTTT. It specifies CATSDEGTTGELFF. The rearrangement links TRBV24-1 to TRBJ2-2; D possibly corresponds to TRBD2 (5 bases). Per germline, CDR1 KGHDR and CDR2 SFDVKD. V lost 3 bases and J lost 4, with 8 bases in between. The CDR3 runs 14 residues.

The V call is TRBV15, the J call TRBJ2-2; TRBD1 is a possible D gene (5 bases). Per germline, CDR1 LNHNV and CDR2 YYDKDF (reference sequence). V lost 2 bases and J lost 8, with 9 bases in between. The CDR3 covers 13 residues. The CDR3 DNA reads TGTGCCACCAGCAGACCGGACATTGGGGAGCTGTTTTTT. Amino acid sequence: CATSRPDIGELFF. The full variable domain, its missing parts supplied by reference TRBV15 and TRBJ2-2, is DAMVIQNPRYQVTQFGKPVTLSCSQTLNHNVMYWYQQKSSQAPKLLFHYYDKDFNNEADTPDNFQSRRPNTSFCFLDIRSPGLGDTAMYLCATSRPDIGELFFGEGSRLTVL.